This is a list of T cell receptor beta chains from one sample in a study of shared clonotypes between healthy human individuals. The protocol was immunoSEQ multiplex PCR, while the TCRdb copy is restricted to in-frame clones and leaves out a portion. The table records approximately 2,000,000 clones, around 92% of them present only once. The specimen was naive CD4+ T cells from PBMCs. The receptors derive from a man aged 18 to 35 in good health. Some clones in this sample may be carry-over from other donors' samples. The CDR3 runs from the conserved cysteine through the conserved F or W. D genes are given only for firm matches.

CDR3 protein: CASSLTNTGELFF
CDR3 DNA: TGTGCCAGCAGCCTTACGAACACCGGGGAGCTGTTTTTT
D gene: NA
J gene: TRBJ2-2
CDR3 length: 13
V gene: TRBV7-9

CDR3 protein: CASKRSESYEQYF
CDR3 DNA: TGTGCCAGCAAGCGGAGCGAGAGCTACGAGCAGTACTTC
D gene: NA
J gene: TRBJ2-7
CDR3 length: 13
V gene: TRBV7-9

CDR3 protein: CASRRTGDTGELFF
CDR3 DNA: TGTGCCAGCAGAAGGACAGGGGACACCGGGGAGCTGTTTTTT
D gene: TRBD1
J gene: TRBJ2-2
CDR3 length: 14
V gene: TRBV6-5

CDR3 protein: CASSQGIGRGYTF
CDR3 DNA: TGTGCCAGCAGCCAAGGGATCGGGCGCGGCTACACCTTC
D gene: NA
J gene: TRBJ1-2
CDR3 length: 13
V gene: TRBV7-3

CDR3 protein: CASSLFPRTSGTFTAYEQYF
CDR3 DNA: TGTGCCAGCAGTTTATTTCCCCGGACTAGCGGGACGTTCACCGCCTACGAGCAGTACTTC
D gene: TRBD2
J gene: TRBJ2-7
CDR3 length: 20
V gene: TRBV27

CDR3 protein: CASSSDRYTEAFF
CDR3 DNA: TGTGCCAGCAGCTCCGACAGATACACTGAAGCTTTCTTT
D gene: NA
J gene: TRBJ1-1
CDR3 length: 13
V gene: TRBV7-9

CDR3 protein: CASRQQGSASYEQYF
CDR3 DNA: TGTGCCAGCAGGCAGCAGGGATCTGCGAGCTACGAGCAGTACTTC
D gene: NA
J gene: TRBJ2-7
CDR3 length: 15
V gene: TRBV28

CDR3 protein: CAIRNSRGNTGELFF
CDR3 DNA: TGTGCCATCAGGAATAGCCGAGGTAACACCGGGGAGCTGTTTTTT
D gene: NA
J gene: TRBJ2-2
CDR3 length: 15
V gene: TRBV19

CDR3 protein: CASSPSGTRVVLAGDEQFF
CDR3 DNA: TGTGCCAGCAGTCCGTCGGGTACAAGGGTCGTACTAGCGGGAGATGAGCAGTTCTTC
D gene: TRBD2
J gene: TRBJ2-1
CDR3 length: 19
V gene: TRBV27

CDR3 protein: CASSLLQGNTEAFF
CDR3 DNA: TGTGCCAGCAGCTTACTACAGGGGAACACTGAAGCTTTCTTT
D gene: NA
J gene: TRBJ1-1
CDR3 length: 14
V gene: TRBV9